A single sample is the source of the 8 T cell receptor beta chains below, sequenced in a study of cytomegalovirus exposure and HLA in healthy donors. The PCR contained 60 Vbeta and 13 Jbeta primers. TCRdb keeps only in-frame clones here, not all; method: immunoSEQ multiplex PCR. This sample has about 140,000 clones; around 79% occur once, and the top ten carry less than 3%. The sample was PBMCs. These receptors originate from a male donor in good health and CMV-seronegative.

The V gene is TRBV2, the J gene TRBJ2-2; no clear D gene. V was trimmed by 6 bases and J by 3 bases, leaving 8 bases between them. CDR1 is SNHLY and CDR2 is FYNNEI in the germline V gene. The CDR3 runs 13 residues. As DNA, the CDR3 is TGTGCCAGCAGGGTCCGGGACACCGGGGAGCTGTTTTTT. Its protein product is CASRVRDTGELFF.

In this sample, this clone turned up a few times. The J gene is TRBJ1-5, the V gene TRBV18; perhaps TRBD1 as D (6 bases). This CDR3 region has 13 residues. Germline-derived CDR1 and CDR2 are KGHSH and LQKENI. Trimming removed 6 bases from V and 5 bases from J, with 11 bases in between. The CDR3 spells CASSSGGHQPQHF. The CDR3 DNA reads TGTGCCAGCTCCTCGGGGGGGCATCAGCCCCAGCATTTT.

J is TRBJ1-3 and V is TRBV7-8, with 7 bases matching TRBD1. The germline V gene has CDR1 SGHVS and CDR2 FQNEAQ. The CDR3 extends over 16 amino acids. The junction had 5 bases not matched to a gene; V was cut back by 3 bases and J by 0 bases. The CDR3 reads CASSLRTGLSGNTIYF. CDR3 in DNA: TGTGCCAGCAGCTTGCGGACAGGCCTCTCTGGAAACACCATATATTTT.

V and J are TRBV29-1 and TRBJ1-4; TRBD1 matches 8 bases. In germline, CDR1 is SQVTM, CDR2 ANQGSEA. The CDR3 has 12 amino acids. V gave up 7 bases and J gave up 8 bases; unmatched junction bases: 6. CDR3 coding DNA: TGCAGCGGGAGGACAGGGCAAGAAAAACTGTTTTTT. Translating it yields CSGRTGQEKLFF.

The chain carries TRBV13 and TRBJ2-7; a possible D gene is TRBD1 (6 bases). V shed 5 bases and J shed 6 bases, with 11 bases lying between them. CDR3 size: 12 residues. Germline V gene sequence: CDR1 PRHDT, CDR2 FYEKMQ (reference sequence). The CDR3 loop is CASSILGGEQYF. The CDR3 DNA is TGTGCCAGCAGCATCTTAGGGGGCGAGCAGTACTTC.

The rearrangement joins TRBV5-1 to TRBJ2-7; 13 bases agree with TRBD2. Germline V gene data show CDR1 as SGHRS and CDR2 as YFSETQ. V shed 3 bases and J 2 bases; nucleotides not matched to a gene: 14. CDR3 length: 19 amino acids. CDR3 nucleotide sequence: TGCGCCAGCAGCTCCTCTACCGGCGGGACTAGCGGGGTTGCCTACGAGCAGTACTTC. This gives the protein CASSSSTGGTSGVAYEQYF.

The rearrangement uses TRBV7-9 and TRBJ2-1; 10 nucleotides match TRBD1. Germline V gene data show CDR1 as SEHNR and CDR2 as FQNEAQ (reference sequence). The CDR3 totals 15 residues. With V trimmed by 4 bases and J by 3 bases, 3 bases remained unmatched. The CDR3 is CASSSDRGVYNEQFF. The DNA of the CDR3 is TGTGCCAGCAGCTCGGACAGGGGGGTCTACAATGAGCAGTTCTTC.

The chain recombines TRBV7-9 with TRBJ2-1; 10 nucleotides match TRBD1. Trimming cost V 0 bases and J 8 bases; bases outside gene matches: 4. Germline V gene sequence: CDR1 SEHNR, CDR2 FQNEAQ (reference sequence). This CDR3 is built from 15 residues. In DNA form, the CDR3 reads TGTGCCAGCAGCTTAGCGCGGGGGACAGGGGATGAGCAGTTCTTC. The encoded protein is CASSLARGTGDEQFF.